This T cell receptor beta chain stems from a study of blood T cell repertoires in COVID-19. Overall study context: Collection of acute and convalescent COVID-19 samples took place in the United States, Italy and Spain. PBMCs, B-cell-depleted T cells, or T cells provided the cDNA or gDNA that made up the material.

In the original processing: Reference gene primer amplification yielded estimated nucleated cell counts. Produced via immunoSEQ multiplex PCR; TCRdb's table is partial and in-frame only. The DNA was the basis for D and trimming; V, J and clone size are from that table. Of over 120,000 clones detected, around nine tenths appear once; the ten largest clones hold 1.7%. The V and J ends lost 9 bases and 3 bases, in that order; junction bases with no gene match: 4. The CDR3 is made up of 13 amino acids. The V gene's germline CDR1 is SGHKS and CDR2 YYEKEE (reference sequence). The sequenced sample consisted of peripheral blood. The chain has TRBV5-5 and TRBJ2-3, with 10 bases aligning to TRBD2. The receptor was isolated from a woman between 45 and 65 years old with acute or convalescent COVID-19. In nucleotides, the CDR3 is TGTGCCACCAAGCGGGAGGGAACAGATACGCAGTATTTT. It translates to CATKREGTDTQYF.